These T cell receptor beta chains were read from a single sample in a study of lymphopenia after photon versus proton radiotherapy. TCRdb's table, derived via immunoSEQ multiplex PCR, lists solely in-frame clones and lacks some. The data contain about 68,000 clones, approximately 90% of them singletons. The sequences come from peripheral blood, collected from a patient treated with photon-based radiotherapy. These receptor sequences come from a woman in her seventies with pancreatic cancer. Each CDR3 is given with its conserved first and last residue. Fields, in order: J gene, D gene, clone size, V gene, CDR3 length, CDR3 protein, CDR3 DNA. A D gene is named only where the DNA matches it firmly. Clone size is stated in some rows and not others, as once, few, many or a class when expanded.

>TRBJ2-7|TRBD2|.|TRBV6-5|13
CASGLAGGYEQYF
TGTGCCAGCGGGCTAGCGGGAGGCTACGAGCAGTACTTC
>TRBJ2-5|TRBD2|.|TRBV28|16
CASSSGLAGVLETQYF
TGTGCCAGCAGTTCCGGACTAGCGGGAGTATTAGAGACCCAGTACTTC
>TRBJ2-1|.|once|TRBV5-6|15
CASSIFLSSYNEQFF
TGTGCCAGCAGCATTTTTTTAAGCTCCTACAATGAGCAGTTCTTC
>TRBJ1-4|.|.|TRBV14|15
CASSPGGGQNEKLFF
TGTGCCAGCAGCCCCGGCGGGGGGCAAAATGAAAAACTGTTTTTT
>TRBJ2-3|.|.|TRBV28|15
CASSPGSVSTDTQYF
TGTGCCAGCAGTCCGGGGAGTGTTAGCACAGATACGCAGTATTTT
>TRBJ2-1|.|.|TRBV7-7|14
CASSRDNSYNEQFF
TGTGCTAGCAGCCGTGACAACTCCTACAATGAGCAGTTCTTC
>TRBJ2-7|TRBD2|.|TRBV11-2|14
CASSLNGRRYEQYF
TGTGCCAGCAGCTTAAACGGGAGGAGGTACGAGCAGTACTTC
>TRBJ1-3|TRBD1|.|TRBV9|18
CASSPRGQGDLSGNTIYF
TGTGCCAGCAGCCCTCGTGGACAGGGGGATCTCTCTGGAAACACCATATATTTT
>TRBJ2-7|TRBD1|.|TRBV10-3|13
CAIKDRAVDEQYF
TGTGCCATTAAGGACAGGGCCGTGGACGAGCAGTACTTC
>TRBJ1-2|TRBD1|.|TRBV7-2|16
CASSLELTGGTYGYTF
TGTGCCAGCAGCTTAGAGCTCACAGGGGGGACCTATGGCTACACCTTC
>TRBJ2-2|TRBD1|.|TRBV5-5|17
CASNNRGTLLGTGELFF
TGTGCCAGCAACAACAGGGGAACCCTCTTGGGGACCGGGGAGCTGTTTTTT
>TRBJ1-5|TRBD1|.|TRBV10-2|14
CASTQDRGYQPQHF
TGCGCCAGCACCCAGGACAGGGGGTATCAGCCCCAGCATTTT
>TRBJ2-5|.|.|TRBV12-2|14
CASRLGGREETQYF
TGTGCAAGTCGCCTAGGGGGCAGAGAAGAGACCCAGTACTTC
>TRBJ2-3|TRBD1|.|TRBV13|14
CASSLTGNLDTQYF
TGTGCCAGCAGCTTGACAGGGAACTTAGATACGCAGTATTTT
>TRBJ2-7|.|.|TRBV6-1|13
CASSEVDSYEQYF
TGTGCCAGCAGTGAAGTAGATTCCTACGAGCAGTACTTC
>TRBJ1-2|.|.|TRBV15|15
CATSRDPGAYYGYTF
TGTGCCACCAGCAGAGATCCGGGGGCGTACTATGGCTACACCTTC
>TRBJ2-7|.|.|TRBV6-5|14
CASSPSDGPLGQYF
TGTGCCAGCAGCCCGAGTGACGGACCCCTCGGGCAGTACTTC
>TRBJ1-6|.|.|TRBV7-8|14
CASSNRDGESPLHF
TGTGCCAGCAGCAACAGGGACGGGGAATCACCCCTCCACTTT
>TRBJ2-3|.|.|TRBV7-2|14
CASSLVRAADTQYF
TGTGCCAGCAGCTTAGTAAGGGCCGCAGATACGCAGTATTTT
>TRBJ1-2|TRBD1|.|TRBV7-2|13
CASSLRQGSGYTF
TGTGCCAGCAGCCTACGACAGGGAAGTGGCTACACCTTC
>TRBJ1-2|.|.|TRBV5-1|15
CASSLEAGSNYGYTF
TGCGCCAGCAGCTTGGAAGCAGGTTCTAACTATGGCTACACCTTC
>TRBJ1-5|TRBD1|.|TRBV19|17
CASSIAGGSAVRPPQHF
TGTGCCAGTAGTATCGCAGGGGGGTCGGCAGTAAGACCGCCCCAGCATTTT